A single sample gave rise to the 5 T cell receptor beta chains below, sequenced in a study of blood T cell repertoires in COVID-19. Libraries were prepared by immunoSEQ multiplex PCR; TCRdb keeps only in-frame clonotypes and omits some of them. The sample includes some 80,000 clones, about 82% of them seen just once. The sample taken for sequencing was peripheral blood. These receptors came from a man older than 75 with active or convalescent COVID-19.

This clone came up once. The chain joins TRBV11-2 to TRBJ2-5; D may be TRBD1 (6 bases). V gave up 5 bases and J gave up 3 bases, with 13 bases separating them. The CDR3 consists of 14 residues. The V gene's germline CDR1 is SGHAT and CDR2 FQNNGV. For the CDR3, the DNA is TGTGCCAGCAGCACACGGCGACAGGAAGAGACCCAGTACTTC. It translates to CASSTRRQEETQYF.

This clone was recorded once. DNA for the CDR3: TGTGCCAGCAGCCAAGATCCGAACAGGAACACTGAAGCTTTCTTT. Translated: CASSQDPNRNTEAFF. The J gene is TRBJ1-1, the V gene TRBV3-1 (or the pseudogene TRBV3-2), with D unresolved. V gave up 0 bases and J gave up 1 base, with 9 bases separating them. Germline lookup yields CDR1 LGHDT and CDR2 YNNKEL (reference sequence). The CDR3 totals 15 residues.

The chain recombines TRBV12-5 with TRBJ1-5; 8 nucleotides line up with TRBD1. This CDR3 spans 12 amino acids. Germline V CDR1 and CDR2: LGHNT, FRNRAP. The ends lost 7 bases at V and 5 bases at J; junction bases unmatched: 1. This CDR3 reads CASARGHQPQHF. CDR3 sequence (DNA): TGTGCTAGTGCCAGGGGGCATCAGCCCCAGCATTTT.

This clone was observed a handful of times. The chain is built from TRBV19 and TRBJ1-5; TRBD1 matches at 8 bases. The CDR3 loop spans 16 amino acids. CDR1 is LNHDA, CDR2 SQIVND, per germline (reference sequence). Losses at the gene ends were 4 bases for V and 9 bases for J; bases not matched to a gene: 14. CDR3 sequence reads: CASSTPGQALSWPQHF. CDR3 nucleotides: TGTGCCAGTAGTACCCCGGGACAGGCCCTCTCGTGGCCCCAGCATTTT.

This chain uses TRBV3-1 (or the pseudogene TRBV3-2) with TRBJ1-1; D may be TRBD1 (6 bases). Trimming removed 1 base from V and 5 bases from J, with 17 bases in between. This CDR3 is built from 16 residues. The germline CDR1 and CDR2 sequences are LGHDT and YNNKEL (reference sequence). The chain's CDR3 is CASSQAAGAGVTEAFF. The DNA for the CDR3 is TGTGCCAGCAGCCAAGCGGCGGGGGCAGGGGTAACTGAAGCTTTCTTT.